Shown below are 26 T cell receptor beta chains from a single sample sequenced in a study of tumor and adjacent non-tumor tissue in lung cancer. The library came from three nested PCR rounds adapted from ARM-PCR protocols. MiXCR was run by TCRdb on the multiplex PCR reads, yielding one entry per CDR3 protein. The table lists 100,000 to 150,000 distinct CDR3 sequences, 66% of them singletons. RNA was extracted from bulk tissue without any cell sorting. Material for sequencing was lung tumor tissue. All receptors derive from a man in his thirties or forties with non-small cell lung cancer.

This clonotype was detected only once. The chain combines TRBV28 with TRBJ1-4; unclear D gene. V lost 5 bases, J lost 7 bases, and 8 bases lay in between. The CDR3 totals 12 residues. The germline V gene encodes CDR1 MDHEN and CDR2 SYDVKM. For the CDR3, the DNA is TGTGCCAGCAGTCAAGACCCTGAAAAACTGTTTTTT. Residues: CASSQDPEKLFF.

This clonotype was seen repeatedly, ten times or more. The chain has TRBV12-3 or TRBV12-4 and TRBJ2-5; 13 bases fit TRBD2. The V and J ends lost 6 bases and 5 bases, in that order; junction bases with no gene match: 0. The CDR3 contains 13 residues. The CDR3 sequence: CASRGLAGETQYF. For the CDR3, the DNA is TGTGCCAGCAGGGGACTAGCGGGGGAGACCCAGTACTTC.

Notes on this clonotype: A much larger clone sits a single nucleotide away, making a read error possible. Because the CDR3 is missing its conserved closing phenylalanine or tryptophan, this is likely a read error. This CDR3 reads CASSAPGPEQYL. The DNA for the CDR3 is TGTGCCAGCAGTGCCCCTGGACCCGAGCAGTACCTC. The V call is TRBV12-3 or TRBV12-4, the J call TRBJ2-7; D remains unclear. The ends were cut back, 5 bases at V and 6 bases at J, with 11 bases in the middle. This CDR3 has 12 residues.

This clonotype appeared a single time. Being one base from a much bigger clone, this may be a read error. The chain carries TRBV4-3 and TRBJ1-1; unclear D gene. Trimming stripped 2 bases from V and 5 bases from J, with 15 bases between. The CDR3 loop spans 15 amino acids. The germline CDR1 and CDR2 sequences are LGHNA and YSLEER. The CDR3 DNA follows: TGCGCCAGCAGCCAACGGGCCGACGGGAAGACTGAAGCTTTCTTT. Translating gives CASSQRADGKTEAFF.

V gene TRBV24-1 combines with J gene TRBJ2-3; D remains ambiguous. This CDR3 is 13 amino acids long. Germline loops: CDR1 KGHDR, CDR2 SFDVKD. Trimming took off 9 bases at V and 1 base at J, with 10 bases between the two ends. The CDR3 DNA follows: TGTGCCACCCGGACGGCACGCACAGATACGCAGTATTTT. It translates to CATRTARTDTQYF.

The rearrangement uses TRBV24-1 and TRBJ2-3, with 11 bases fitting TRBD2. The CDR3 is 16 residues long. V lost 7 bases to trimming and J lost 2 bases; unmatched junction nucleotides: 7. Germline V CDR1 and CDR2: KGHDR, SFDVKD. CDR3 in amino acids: CATRGTSGTNTDTQYF. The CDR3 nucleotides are TGTGCCACCAGAGGGACTAGCGGAACAAACACAGATACGCAGTATTTT.

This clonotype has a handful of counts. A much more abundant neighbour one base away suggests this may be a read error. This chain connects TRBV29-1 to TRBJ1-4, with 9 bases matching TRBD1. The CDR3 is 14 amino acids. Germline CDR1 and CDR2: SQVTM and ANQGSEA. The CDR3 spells CSVAPQGAGEKLSF. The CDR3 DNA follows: TGCAGCGTTGCCCCACAGGGGGCGGGGGAAAAACTGTCTTTT. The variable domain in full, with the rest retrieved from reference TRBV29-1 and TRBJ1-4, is SAVISQKPSRDICQRGTSLTIQCQVDSQVTMMFWYRQQPGQSLTLIATANQGSEATYESGFVIDKFPISRPNLTFSTLTVSNMSPEDSSIYLCSVAPQGAGEKLSFGSGTQLSVL.

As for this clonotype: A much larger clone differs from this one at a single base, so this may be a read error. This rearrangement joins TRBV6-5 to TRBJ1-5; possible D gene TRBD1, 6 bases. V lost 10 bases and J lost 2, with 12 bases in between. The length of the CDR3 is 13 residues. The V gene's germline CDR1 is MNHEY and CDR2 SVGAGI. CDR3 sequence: CAIGEGGNQPQHF. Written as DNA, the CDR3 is TGTGCCATCGGAGAGGGGGGCAATCAGCCCCAGCATTTT.

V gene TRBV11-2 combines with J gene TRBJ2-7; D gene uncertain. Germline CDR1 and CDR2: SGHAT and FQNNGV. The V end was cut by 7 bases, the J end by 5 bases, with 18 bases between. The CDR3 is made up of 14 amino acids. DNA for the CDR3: TGTGCCAGCAACAAGGAACAGACCCTCCACGAGCAGTACTTC. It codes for CASNKEQTLHEQYF.

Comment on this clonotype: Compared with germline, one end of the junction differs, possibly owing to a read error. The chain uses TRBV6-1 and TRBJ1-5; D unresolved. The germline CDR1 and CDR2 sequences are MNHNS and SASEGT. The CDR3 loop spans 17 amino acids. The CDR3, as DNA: TGTGCCAGCAGTGAAGCCCGTTCTGCTCATATCAATCAGCCCCAACATTTT. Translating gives CASSEARSAHINQPQHF.

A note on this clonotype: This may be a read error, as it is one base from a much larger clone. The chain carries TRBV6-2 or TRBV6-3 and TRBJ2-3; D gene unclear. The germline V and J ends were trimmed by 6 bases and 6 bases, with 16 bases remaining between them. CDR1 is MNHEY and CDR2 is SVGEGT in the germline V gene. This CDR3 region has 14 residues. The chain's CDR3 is CASRPTSIWDTQYF. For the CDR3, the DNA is TGTGCCAGCAGGCCCACCTCGATTTGGGATACGCAGTATTTT.

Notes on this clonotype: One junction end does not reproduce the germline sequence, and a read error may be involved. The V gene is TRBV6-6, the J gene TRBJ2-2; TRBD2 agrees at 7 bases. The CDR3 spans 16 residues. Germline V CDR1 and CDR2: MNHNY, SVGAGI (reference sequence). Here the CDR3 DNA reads TGTGCCAGCGGTTACGTCCTAGCGGAAAACACCGGGGAGCTGTTTTTT. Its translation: CASGYVLAENTGELFF.

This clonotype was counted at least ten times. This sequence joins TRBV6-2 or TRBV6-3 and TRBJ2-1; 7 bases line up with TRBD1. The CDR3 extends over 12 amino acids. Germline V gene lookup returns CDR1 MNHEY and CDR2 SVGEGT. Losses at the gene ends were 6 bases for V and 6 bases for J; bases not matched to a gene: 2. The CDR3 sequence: CASRGQANEQFF. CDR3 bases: TGTGCCAGCAGAGGACAGGCCAATGAGCAGTTCTTC.

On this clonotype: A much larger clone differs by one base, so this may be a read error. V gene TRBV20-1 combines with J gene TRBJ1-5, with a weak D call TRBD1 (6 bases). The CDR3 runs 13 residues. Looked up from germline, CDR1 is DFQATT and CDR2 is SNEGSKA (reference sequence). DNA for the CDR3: TGCAGTGCTATTACAGGGAGCAATCAGACCCAGCATTTT. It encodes CSAITGSNQTQHF.

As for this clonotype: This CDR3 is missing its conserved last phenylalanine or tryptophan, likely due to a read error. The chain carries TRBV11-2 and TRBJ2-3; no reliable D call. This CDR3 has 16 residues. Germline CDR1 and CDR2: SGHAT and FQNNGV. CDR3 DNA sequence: TGTGCCAGCAGCGCCAACCTTGGACGGTACACAGACACGCAGTATGTT. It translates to CASSANLGRYTDTQYV.

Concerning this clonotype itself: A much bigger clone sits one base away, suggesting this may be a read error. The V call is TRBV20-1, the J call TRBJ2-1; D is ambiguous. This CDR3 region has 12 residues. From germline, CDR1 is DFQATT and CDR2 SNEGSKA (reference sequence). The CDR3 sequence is CSARTRPLELFF. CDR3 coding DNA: TGCAGTGCTAGAACCCGGCCTTTGGAGCTGTTCTTC.

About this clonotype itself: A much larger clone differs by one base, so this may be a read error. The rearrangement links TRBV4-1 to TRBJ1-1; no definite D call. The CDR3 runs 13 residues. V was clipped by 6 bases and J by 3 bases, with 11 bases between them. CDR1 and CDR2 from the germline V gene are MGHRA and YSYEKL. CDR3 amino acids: CASRGGRDTEAFF. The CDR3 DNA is TGCGCCAGCAGGGGTGGGAGAGACACTGAAGCTTTCTTT.

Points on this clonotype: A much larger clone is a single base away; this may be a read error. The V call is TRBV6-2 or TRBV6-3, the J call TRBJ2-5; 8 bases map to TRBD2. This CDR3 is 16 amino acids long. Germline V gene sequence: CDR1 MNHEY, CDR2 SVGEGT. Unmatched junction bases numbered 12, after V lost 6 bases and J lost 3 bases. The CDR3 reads CASSRRRGAVEETQYF. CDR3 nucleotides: TGTGCCAGCAGCCGTCGGCGGGGGGCCGTAGAAGAGACCCAGTACTTC.

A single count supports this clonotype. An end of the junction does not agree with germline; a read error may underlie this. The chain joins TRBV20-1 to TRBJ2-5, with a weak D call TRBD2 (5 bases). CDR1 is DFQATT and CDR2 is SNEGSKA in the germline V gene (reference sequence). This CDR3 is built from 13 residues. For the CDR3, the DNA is TGCAGTACTAGTTCGGGTGGCTCGGAGACCCAGTACTTC. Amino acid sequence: CSTSSGGSETQYF.

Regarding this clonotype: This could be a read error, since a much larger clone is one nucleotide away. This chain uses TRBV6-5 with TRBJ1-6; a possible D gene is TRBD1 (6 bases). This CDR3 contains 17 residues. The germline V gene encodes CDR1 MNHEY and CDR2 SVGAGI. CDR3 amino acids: CASTYIRYTGRNLPLHF. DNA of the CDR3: TGTGCCAGCACCTACATTCGTTACACAGGGCGTAATTTACCCCTCCACTTT.

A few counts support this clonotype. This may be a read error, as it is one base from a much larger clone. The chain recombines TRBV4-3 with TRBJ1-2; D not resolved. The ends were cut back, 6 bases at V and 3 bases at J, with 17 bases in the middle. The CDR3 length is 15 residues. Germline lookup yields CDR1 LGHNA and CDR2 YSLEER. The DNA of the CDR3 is TGCGCCAGCAGGCCTGCGATGGGTAGCGACTATGGCTACACCTTC. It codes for CASRPAMGSDYGYTF.

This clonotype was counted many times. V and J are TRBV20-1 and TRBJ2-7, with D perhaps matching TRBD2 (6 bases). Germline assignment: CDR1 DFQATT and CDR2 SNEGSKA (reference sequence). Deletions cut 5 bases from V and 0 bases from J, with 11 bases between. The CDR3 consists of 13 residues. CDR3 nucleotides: TGCAGTGCTTTCCGGGACTCCTCCTACGAGCAGTACTTC. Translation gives CSAFRDSSYEQYF.

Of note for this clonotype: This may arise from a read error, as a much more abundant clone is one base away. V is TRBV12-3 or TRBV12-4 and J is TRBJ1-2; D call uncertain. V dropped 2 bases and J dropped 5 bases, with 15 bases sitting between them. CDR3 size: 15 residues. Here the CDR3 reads CASSLNSAGGYGYTF. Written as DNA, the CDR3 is TGTGCCAGCAGTTTAAATTCTGCAGGAGGTTATGGCTACACCTTC.

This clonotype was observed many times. As DNA, the CDR3 is TGTGCCAGCAGCTTGAAACACCAAGAGACCCAGTACTTC. Amino acid sequence: CASSLKHQETQYF. The chain employs TRBV5-6 and TRBJ2-5; D remains unclear. This CDR3 spans 13 amino acids. V was pared by 1 base and J by 0 bases, with 4 bases between. CDR1 is SGHDT, CDR2 YYEEEE, per germline. Based on the CDR3 plus reference TRBV5-6 and TRBJ2-5, the full variable domain is DAGVTQSPTHLIKTRGQQVTLRCSPKSGHDTVSWYQQALGQGPQFIFQYYEEEERQRGNFPDRFSGHQFPNYSSELNVNALLLGDSALYLCASSLKHQETQYFGPGTRLLVL.

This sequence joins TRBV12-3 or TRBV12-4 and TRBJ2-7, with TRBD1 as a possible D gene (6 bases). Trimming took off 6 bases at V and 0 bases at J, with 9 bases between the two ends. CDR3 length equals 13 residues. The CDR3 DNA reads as TGTGCCAGCAGAGGCAGGGGCTCCTACGAGCAGTACTTC. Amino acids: CASRGRGSYEQYF.

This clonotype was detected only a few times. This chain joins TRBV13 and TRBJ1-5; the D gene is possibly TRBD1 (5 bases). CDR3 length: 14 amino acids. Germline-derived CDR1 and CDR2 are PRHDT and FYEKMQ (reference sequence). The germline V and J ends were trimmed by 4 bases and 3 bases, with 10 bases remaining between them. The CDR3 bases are TGTGCCAGCAGCTCCAGGGTATACAATCAGCCCCAGCATTTT. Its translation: CASSSRVYNQPQHF.